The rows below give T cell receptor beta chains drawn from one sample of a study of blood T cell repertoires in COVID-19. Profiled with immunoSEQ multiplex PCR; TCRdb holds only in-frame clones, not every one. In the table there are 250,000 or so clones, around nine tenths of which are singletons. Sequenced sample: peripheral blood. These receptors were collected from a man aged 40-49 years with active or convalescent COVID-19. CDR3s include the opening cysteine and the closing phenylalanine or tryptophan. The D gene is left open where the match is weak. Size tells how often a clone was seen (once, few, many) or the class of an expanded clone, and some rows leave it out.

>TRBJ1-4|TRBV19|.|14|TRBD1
TGTGCCAGTACCGCCGACAGGGCCGATGAAAAACTGTTTTTT
CASTADRADEKLFF
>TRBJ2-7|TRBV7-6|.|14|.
TGTGCCAGCAGCCCTCTGGGTAGCCGCTACGAGCAGTACTTC
CASSPLGSRYEQYF
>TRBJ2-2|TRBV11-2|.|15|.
TGTGCCAGCAGCTCAAGGGGGTCCGACACCGGGGAGCTGTTTTTT
CASSSRGSDTGELFF
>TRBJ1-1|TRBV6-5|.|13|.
TGTGCCAGCAGGACCCAGGGAGGAACTGAAGCTTTCTTT
CASRTQGGTEAFF
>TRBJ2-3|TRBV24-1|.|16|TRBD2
TGTGCCACCAGTGACCCAGCGGGAGACGTGACAGATACGCAGTATTTT
CATSDPAGDVTDTQYF
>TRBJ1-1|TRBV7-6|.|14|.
TGTGCCAGCAGCTTAGGGTACGCTACCACTGAAGCTTTCTTT
CASSLGYATTEAFF
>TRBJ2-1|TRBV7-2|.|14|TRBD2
TGTGCCAGCAGCTTAGTGGCGGGAGGGAGTGAGCAGTTCTTC
CASSLVAGGSEQFF
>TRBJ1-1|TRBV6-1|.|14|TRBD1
TGTGCCAGCAGTGAACCCCAGGGGGCGCAGAAAGCTTTCTTT
CASSEPQGAQKAFF
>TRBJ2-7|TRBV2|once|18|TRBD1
TGTGCCAGCAGTGTCCGGGACAGGGCTTTAAGAGACGTCTACGAGCAGTACTTC
CASSVRDRALRDVYEQYF
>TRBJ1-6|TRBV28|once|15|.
TGTGCCAGCAGTTCAAAGGGACATTATAATTCACCCCTCCACTTT
CASSSKGHYNSPLHF
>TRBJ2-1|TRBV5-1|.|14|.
TGCGCCAGCAGCCCCCGAGGAGGGGGGGATGAGCAGTTCTTC
CASSPRGGGDEQFF
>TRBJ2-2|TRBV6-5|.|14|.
TGTGCCACCCAGCCGCTAGTATCCCCCGGGGAGCTGTTTTTT
CATQPLVSPGELFF
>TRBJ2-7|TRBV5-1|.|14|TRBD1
TGCGCCAGCAGCTTGAGCCAGGGGGCGTGGGAGCAGTACTTC
CASSLSQGAWEQYF
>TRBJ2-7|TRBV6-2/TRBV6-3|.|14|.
TGTGCCAGCAGTTCCAGGGGTCAACTTGGGGAGCAGTACTTC
CASSSRGQLGEQYF
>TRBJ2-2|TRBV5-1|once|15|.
TGCGCCAGCAGCTCCATAGCGGACTTCACCGGGGAGCTGTTTTTT
CASSSIADFTGELFF
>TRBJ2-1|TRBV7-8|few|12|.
TGTGCCAGCAGCTTAGAGTTAGTCCCCCAGTTCTTC
CASSLELVPQFF
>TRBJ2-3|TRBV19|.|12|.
TGTGCCAGTAGTATACGCGGAGATACGCAGTATTTT
CASSIRGDTQYF
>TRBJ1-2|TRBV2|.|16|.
TGTGCCAGCGAAGCCACAAAGGGGGAGGGAAACTATGGCTACACCTTC
CASEATKGEGNYGYTF
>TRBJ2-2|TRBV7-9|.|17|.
TGTGCCAGCAGCTATTACAGCGGAGCCCGAAACCACGGGGAGCTGTTTTTT
CASSYYSGARNHGELFF
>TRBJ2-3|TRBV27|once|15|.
TGTGCCAGCAGTTTCTTGGCAATTGATATCGATACGCAGTATTTT
CASSFLAIDIDTQYF